The 18 T cell receptor beta chains below were found in one sample sequenced in a study of blood T cells in healthy people across ages. Primed by a sample-barcoded 5' primer and a J-beta primer mix, a second PCR proceeded for 7 to 11 cycles. TCRdb reanalysed the 5' RACE reads using MiXCR and keeps one entry per CDR3 protein. The repertoire holds fewer than 900,000 distinct CDR3 sequences, with approximately 49% as singletons. Material: blood. Receptors originate from a woman aged 55-69 years in good health.

Details on this clonotype: Being one base from a much bigger clone, this may be a read error. The V and J genes are TRBV28 and TRBJ2-1, with 11 nucleotides matching TRBD2. V was clipped by 7 bases and J by 6 bases; unmatched bases: 8. The CDR3 has 15 amino acids. The germline gives CDR1 MDHEN, CDR2 SYDVKM. CDR3: CASKTSGSVTNEQFF. The CDR3 DNA reads TGTGCCAGCAAAACTAGCGGGAGTGTGACCAATGAGCAGTTCTTC.

Notes on this clonotype: A read error is possible here, since a much larger clone lies one base away. The CDR3 sequence: CSVVLDYYEQYF. The CDR3 bases are TGCAGCGTTGTATTAGACTACTACGAGCAGTACTTC. V gene TRBV29-1 combines with J gene TRBJ2-7; D is possibly TRBD2 (5 bases). Trimming left V 4 bases short and J 3 bases short, with 10 bases between. Germline loops: CDR1 SQVTM, CDR2 ANQGSEA. This CDR3 has 12 amino acids.

This clonotype appeared a few times. The chain recombines TRBV25-1 with TRBJ2-5; no firm D call. The CDR3 sequence is 15 residues long. V was clipped by 6 bases and J by 1 base, with 15 bases between them. CDR1 is MGHDK, CDR2 SYGVNS, per germline. This CDR3 is CASRNLEPGQETQYF. In DNA, the CDR3 is TGTGCCAGCAGGAACCTCGAACCGGGCCAAGAGACCCAGTACTTC. Combining the CDR3 with reference TRBV25-1 and TRBJ2-5 gives the whole variable domain EADIYQTPRYLVIGTGKKITLECSQTMGHDKMYWYQQDPGMELHLIHYSYGVNSTEKGDLSSESTVSRIRTEHFPLTLESARPSHTSQYLCASRNLEPGQETQYFGPGTRLLVL.

The chain combines TRBV4-1 with TRBJ2-1; the D call may be TRBD1 or TRBD2 (8 bases each). Between the trimmed V and J ends, which lost 4 bases and 8 bases, there was a span of 24 bases. CDR1 is MGHRA, CDR2 YSYEKL, per germline. The CDR3 is made up of 17 amino acids. CDR3 DNA: TGCGCCAGCAGCCCCCTGGCGGGAGGTACAGGGGGGGATGAGCAGTTCTTC. Amino acids: CASSPLAGGTGGDEQFF.

The chain uses TRBV5-1 and TRBJ2-5; the D call may be TRBD1 or TRBD2 (5 bases each). This CDR3 contains 15 residues. Germline V lookup: CDR1 SGHRS, CDR2 YFSETQ. V lost 7 bases to trimming and J lost 1 base, with 17 bases between them. DNA for the CDR3: TGCGCCAGCGGGGGATTGAGCGGACTCCAAGAGACCCAGTACTTC. The encoded protein is CASGGLSGLQETQYF.

The rearrangement links TRBV4-3 to TRBJ1-6; TRBD1 matches 7 bases. This CDR3 has 15 residues. Losses at the gene ends were 0 bases for V and 9 bases for J; bases not matched to a gene: 5. The germline V gene encodes CDR1 LGHNA and CDR2 YSLEER. The CDR3 reads CASSQDPDRVSPLHF. CDR3 sequence (DNA): TGCGCCAGCAGCCAAGATCCCGACAGGGTTTCACCCCTCCACTTT.

In this sample, this clonotype turned up a few times. This chain joins TRBV20-1 and TRBJ2-1, with 10 bases matching TRBD2. The CDR3 covers 15 residues. CDR1 and CDR2 (germline): DFQATT, SNEGSKA (reference sequence). With V trimmed by 6 bases and J by 0 bases, 5 bases remained unmatched. The CDR3 sequence: CSAPRTSGSYNEQFF. In DNA form, the CDR3 reads TGCAGTGCACCTCGGACTAGCGGCTCCTACAATGAGCAGTTCTTC.

The chain recombines TRBV20-1 with TRBJ1-6; D remains unclear. This CDR3 region has 14 residues. CDR1 and CDR2 from the germline V gene are DFQATT and SNEGSKA (reference sequence). Trimming took 6 bases from V and 8 from J, leaving 17 bases between them. The CDR3 DNA reads TGCAGTGCAAGACGGGAGAACCTATATTCACCCCTCCACTTT. It encodes CSARRENLYSPLHF.

This clonotype was found a few times. The chain is built from TRBV20-1 and TRBJ2-7; 14 bases are shared with TRBD2. The last part of the DNA fits TRBJ2-5 better; the J call may be wrong. CDR1 and CDR2 (germline): DFQATT, SNEGSKA (reference sequence). CDR3 length: 15 residues. CDR3 DNA: TGCAGTGCTGCACGACTAGCGGGAGGGCTAGAGACCCAGTACTTC. Residues: CSAARLAGGLETQYF.

V is TRBV7-2 and J is TRBJ2-3, with a weak D call TRBD1 (6 bases). CDR3 size: 16 residues. Germline V gene sequence: CDR1 SGHTA, CDR2 FQGNSA. V lost 5 bases, J lost 1 base, and 16 bases lay in between. The CDR3 region is CASSLYRVGGTDTQYF. In nucleotides, the CDR3 is TGTGCCAGCAGCCTATACAGGGTGGGTGGCACAGATACGCAGTATTTT.

Comments on this clonotype: Given a much more abundant clone one base away, this may be a read error. The rearrangement joins TRBV6-2 or TRBV6-3 to TRBJ1-6, with D hard to call. V shed 7 bases and J shed 7 bases, with 14 bases lying between them. CDR3 size: 14 residues. Looked up from germline, CDR1 is MNHEY and CDR2 is SVGEGT. The CDR3 DNA sequence: TGTGCCAGCAATACGCACAGCGCAAATTCACCCCTCCACTTT. Amino acids: CASNTHSANSPLHF.

This clonotype has only a few counts. The V and J genes are TRBV7-2 and TRBJ2-7, with D maybe TRBD2 (6 bases). The CDR3 sequence is 13 residues long. The germline V and J ends were trimmed by 5 bases and 3 bases, with 11 bases remaining between them. The germline gives CDR1 SGHTA, CDR2 FQGNSA. CDR3 coding DNA: TGTGCCAGCAGCGGGACTTCCGACTACGAGCAGTACTTC. This sequence encodes CASSGTSDYEQYF.

The chain couples TRBV18 to TRBJ1-4, with a tentative D call TRBD1 (5 bases). Trimming took 0 bases from V and 4 from J, leaving 9 bases between them. The CDR3 is made up of 15 amino acids. CDR1 KGHSH and CDR2 LQKENI come from the germline V gene. The CDR3 region has the DNA TGTGCCAGCTCACCACCAGGGGCAGATAATGAAAAACTGTTTTTT. It yields the protein CASSPPGADNEKLFF.

V gene TRBV10-3 combines with J gene TRBJ2-7; D remains ambiguous. CDR3 size: 14 residues. The germline V and J ends were trimmed by 6 bases and 1 base, with 13 bases remaining between them. Germline lookup yields CDR1 ENHRY and CDR2 SYGVKD. In nucleotides, the CDR3 is TGTGCCATCAGGGTTCGGCAGGATTCCTACGAGCAGTACTTC. Translated: CAIRVRQDSYEQYF.

CDR3 DNA sequence: TGTGCCAGCAGTTGGACAGTCAACGAGCAGTACTTC. Its protein product is CASSWTVNEQYF. This chain connects TRBV12-3 or TRBV12-4 to TRBJ2-7, with a tentative D call TRBD1 (6 bases). This CDR3 spans 12 amino acids. Trimming stripped 4 bases from V and 5 bases from J, with 9 bases between.

This clonotype was seen more than once but under ten times. The chain has TRBV6-2 or TRBV6-3 and TRBJ2-1, with a weak D call TRBD1 (6 bases). The V and J ends lost 10 bases and 3 bases respectively, with 10 bases between them. Germline CDR1 is MNHEY and CDR2 is SVGEGT. This CDR3 is 12 amino acids long. For the CDR3, the DNA is TGTGCCACCAGGGGTAACTACAATGAGCAGTTCTTC. Translated: CATRGNYNEQFF.

The V gene is TRBV12-3 or TRBV12-4, the J gene TRBJ1-4; D unresolved. CDR3 size: 17 residues. Trimming removed 0 bases from V and 6 bases from J, with 17 bases in between. CDR3 nucleotide sequence: TGTGCCAGCAGTTTAGCTTGGCAAACTGGAACCTATGAAAAACTGTTTTTT. This sequence encodes CASSLAWQTGTYEKLFF.

This clonotype was counted a few times. The V gene is TRBV7-9, the J gene TRBJ2-7; 7 positions agree with TRBD2. The V gene end was trimmed by 6 bases and the J gene end by 5 bases; junction bases not matched to a gene: 13. This CDR3 has 15 residues. Looked up from germline, CDR1 is SEHNR and CDR2 is FQNEAQ (reference sequence). CDR3 DNA sequence: TGTGCCAGCAGTCGGTCGGGGGGTGTACCCCACGAGCAGTACTTC. As protein: CASSRSGGVPHEQYF.